This T cell receptor beta chain was sequenced during a study of blood T cell repertoires in COVID-19. Study in general: Acute and convalescent COVID-19 samples came from the United States, Italy and Spain. T cells, B-cell-depleted T cells, or PBMCs provided the cDNA or gDNA that served as material.

Authors' processing steps: Researchers report that nucleated cell counts were estimated from reference gene primer amplification. TCRdb's table, derived via immunoSEQ multiplex PCR, lists solely in-frame clones and lacks some. V, J and clone size were drawn from that table, and D and trimming were deduced from the DNA. The profile shows roughly 100,000 clones, 87% of them singletons. The germline CDR1 and CDR2 sequences are SGDLS and YYNGEE. The CDR3 loop spans 16 amino acids. The trim removed 4 bases at V and 9 bases at J, leaving 11 bases unmatched. V is TRBV9 and J is TRBJ2-1; 12 nucleotides agree with TRBD2. This TCR was sampled from a man aged 45-60 years with acute or convalescent COVID-19. Sequenced: peripheral blood. The CDR3 here is CASSPQTSGRFSEQFF. For the CDR3, the DNA is TGTGCCAGCAGCCCTCAGACTAGCGGGAGATTTAGTGAGCAGTTCTTC.